The 10 T cell receptor beta chains presented below share a single source sample, sequenced in a study of blood T cell repertoires in COVID-19. Repertoires were generated with immunoSEQ multiplex PCR, while TCRdb's copy carries only in-frame clones and drops some. The sample lists some 110,000 clones, 80% to 90% occurring once. The source material was peripheral blood. Receptors were obtained from a man aged 65 to 79 who had recovered from COVID-19.

The chain employs TRBV19 and TRBJ1-1; 7 positions agree with TRBD1. CDR3 size: 14 residues. Germline lookup yields CDR1 LNHDA and CDR2 SQIVND (reference sequence). The ends lost 5 bases at V and 6 bases at J; junction bases unmatched: 9. The CDR3, as DNA: TGTGCCAGTAGTGTACAGGGGTTTGGCGCTGAAGCTTTCTTT. Residues: CASSVQGFGAEAFF.

This clone was counted only a few times. This chain joins TRBV2 and TRBJ1-5; D ambiguous. This CDR3 region has 13 residues. V was trimmed by 4 bases and J by 2 bases, leaving 6 bases between them. Germline lookup yields CDR1 SNHLY and CDR2 FYNNEI. The CDR3: CASSGQGNQPQHF. The DNA of the CDR3 is TGTGCCAGCAGTGGGCAGGGCAATCAGCCCCAGCATTTT.

This clone was found a few times. Within the sample, other DNA sequences also encode this same CDR3. The V and J genes are TRBV12-3 or TRBV12-4 and TRBJ1-6; D uncertain. This CDR3 region has 13 residues. Trimming pared 4 bases from V and 7 bases from J, leaving 8 bases between. The CDR3 sequence is CASSSYSNSPLHF. DNA for the CDR3: TGTGCCAGCAGTTCCTATAGCAATTCACCCCTCCACTTT.

This clone was seen once. The V gene is TRBV10-3, the J gene TRBJ2-7; a weak D match, TRBD1 (6 bases). V was pared by 3 bases and J by 3 bases, with 6 bases between. The germline gives CDR1 ENHRY, CDR2 SYGVKD. CDR3 length: 12 amino acids. The CDR3 DNA is TGTGCCATCAGTGAACAGGGCTACGAGCAGTACTTC. Translated: CAISEQGYEQYF.

J is TRBJ1-2 and V is TRBV7-9, with TRBD1 identical over 8 bases. V lost 5 bases and J lost 0; bases outside the gene matches: 11. Germline-derived CDR1 and CDR2 are SEHNR and FQNEAQ (reference sequence). The CDR3 contains 17 residues. The CDR3 DNA sequence: TGTGCCAGCAGCCCCCGGACAGGGCGGGCCACTAACTATGGCTACACCTTC. It yields the protein CASSPRTGRATNYGYTF.

This clone was detected only a few times. CDR3 amino acids: CASSSGLAGVADTQYF. CDR3 nucleotides: TGTGCCAGCAGCTCGGGACTAGCGGGAGTGGCGGATACGCAGTATTTT. V gene TRBV7-9 combines with J gene TRBJ2-3, with 14 bases matching TRBD2. The trim removed 4 bases at V and 6 bases at J, leaving 6 bases unmatched. The CDR3 is made up of 16 amino acids. In germline, CDR1 is SEHNR, CDR2 FQNEAQ (reference sequence). Filled out from reference TRBV7-9 and TRBJ2-3, the complete variable domain reads DTGVSQNPRHKITKRGQNVTFRCDPISEHNRLYWYRQTLGQGPEFLTYFQNEAQLEKSRLLSDRFSAERPKGSFSTLEIQRTEQGDSAMYLCASSSGLAGVADTQYFGPGTRLTVL.

J is TRBJ2-2 and V is TRBV7-8; 12 positions match TRBD1. CDR1 is SGHVS, CDR2 FQNEAQ, per germline. The CDR3 covers 16 residues. Trimming removed 5 bases from V and 5 bases from J; junction bases left unmatched: 6. The CDR3 DNA follows: TGTGCCAGCAGCCTCCGGGACAGGGGGCTGACCGGGGAGCTGTTTTTT. This sequence encodes CASSLRDRGLTGELFF. Full variable domain (missing parts from reference TRBV7-8 and TRBJ2-2): GAGVSQSPRYKVAKRGQDVALRCDPISGHVSLFWYQQALGQGPEFLTYFQNEAQLDKSGLPSDRFFAERPEGSVSTLKIQRTQQEDSAVYLCASSLRDRGLTGELFFGEGSRLTVL.

The chain employs TRBV9 and TRBJ1-6, with D perhaps matching TRBD1 (6 bases). CDR1 is SGDLS, CDR2 YYNGEE, per germline. The germline V and J ends were trimmed by 4 bases and 6 bases, with 11 bases remaining between them. CDR3 length equals 14 residues. CDR3 coding DNA: TGTGCCAGCAGCCCCGGACAGACTAATTCACCCCTCCACTTT. Amino acids: CASSPGQTNSPLHF.

J is TRBJ1-5 and V is TRBV28; no clear D. This CDR3 is 13 amino acids long. Trimming cost V 2 bases and J 5 bases, with 7 bases left between them. Germline CDR1 reads MDHEN; CDR2 reads SYDVKM. The CDR3 sequence: CASSLDGHQPQHF. In nucleotides, the CDR3 is TGTGCCAGCAGTTTAGATGGCCATCAGCCCCAGCATTTT.

The CDR3 nucleotides read TGTGCCAGCAGAGGCTACCGGGACAGGGGGCAGCGCCCGGGAAACACCATATATTTT. It encodes CASRGYRDRGQRPGNTIYF. V gene TRBV2 combines with J gene TRBJ1-3, with 12 bases lining up with TRBD1. The germline CDR1 and CDR2 sequences are SNHLY and FYNNEI. With V trimmed by 6 bases and J by 4 bases, 16 bases remained unmatched. This CDR3 spans 19 amino acids.